The entry below describes one T cell receptor beta chain. This sample stems from a study of blood T cell repertoires in COVID-19. Methods used by the authors: Using reference gene primer amplification, nucleated cell counts were estimated. Measured with immunoSEQ multiplex PCR; TCRdb has only the in-frame clones, and not every one. For V, J and clone size, that table is used; D and trimming come from the DNA. The sample holds over 6,500 clones, 80% to 90% seen once. The CDR3 runs to 15 residues. Losses at the gene ends were 7 bases for V and 4 bases for J; bases not matched to a gene: 15. The germline gives CDR1 SQVTM, CDR2 ANQGSEA.

J is TRBJ1-2 and V is TRBV29-1; TRBD1 aligns across 7 bases. The sequence was collected from a human donor in a cohort sampled during active COVID-19. The donor label of this sample is uncertain. What was sequenced was peripheral blood. Here the CDR3 reads CSAHSAPGTAYGYTF. DNA for the CDR3: TGCAGCGCCCATTCAGCTCCTGGGACAGCCTATGGCTACACCTTC.